This T cell receptor (beta chain) emerged from a study of T cell changes during pregnancy in multiple sclerosis (dated by TCRdb to between 2019 and 2020). With respect to the entire study: In women with multiple sclerosis, the researchers looked at how the T cell repertoire shifted as pregnancy progressed.

The protocol used for the library was the immunoSEQ multiplex PCR assay. TCRdb re-hosts the immuneACCESS table, in-frame sequences only. Its copies lack some clones; in the studies checked, an unresolved V gene accounts for under half of them, and the cause for the rest is not known. This sample is represented by about 100,000 clones; roughly 90% of them were singletons. The ten biggest clones cover less than 2% of the sample. This clone occurred once. Its antigen remains unidentified. One base away there is no much larger clone; base qualities are not given. The germline V gene encodes CDR1 MDHEN and CDR2 SYDVKM. V lost 6 bases and J lost 3 bases, and the count of bases not matched to a germline gene is 7. The CDR3 covers 14 residues, taking in both the cysteine and the phenylalanine. Just CDR3 DNA is preserved here, 42 bases in frame from base 1.

The starting material was peripheral blood, obtained after pregnancy. The TCR comes from a female donor with multiple sclerosis, enrolled in a pregnancy study. Recombination joined TRBV28 with TRBJ2-5, with TRBD2 matching 7 junction bases. The CDR3 reads as follows: CASRRVGLKETQYF. The sequenced DNA: TGTGCCAGCAGAAGGGTGGGACTAAAAGAGACCCAGTACTTC.